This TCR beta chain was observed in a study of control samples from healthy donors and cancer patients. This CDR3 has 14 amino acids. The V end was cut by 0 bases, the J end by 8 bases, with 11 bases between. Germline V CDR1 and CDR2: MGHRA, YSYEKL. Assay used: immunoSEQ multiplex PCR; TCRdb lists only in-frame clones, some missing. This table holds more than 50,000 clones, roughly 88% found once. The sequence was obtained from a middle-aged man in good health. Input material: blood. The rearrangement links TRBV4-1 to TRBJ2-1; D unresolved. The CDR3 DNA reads TGCGCCAGCAGCCAAGATATCCAAGGGTATGAGCAGTTCTTC. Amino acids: CASSQDIQGYEQFF.